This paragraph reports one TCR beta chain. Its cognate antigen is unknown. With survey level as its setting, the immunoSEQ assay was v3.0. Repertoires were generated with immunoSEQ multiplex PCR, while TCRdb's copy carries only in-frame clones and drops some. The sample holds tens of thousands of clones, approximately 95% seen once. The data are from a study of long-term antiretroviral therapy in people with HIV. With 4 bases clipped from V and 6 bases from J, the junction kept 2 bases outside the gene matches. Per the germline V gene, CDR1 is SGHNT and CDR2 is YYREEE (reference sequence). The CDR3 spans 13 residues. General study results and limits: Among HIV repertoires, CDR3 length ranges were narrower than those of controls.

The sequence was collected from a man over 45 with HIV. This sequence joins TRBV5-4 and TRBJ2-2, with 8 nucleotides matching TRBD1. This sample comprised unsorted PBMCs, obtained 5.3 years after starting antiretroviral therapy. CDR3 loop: CASSPGGPGELFF. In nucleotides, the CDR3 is TGTGCCAGCAGCCCAGGGGGCCCCGGGGAGCTGTTTTTT.